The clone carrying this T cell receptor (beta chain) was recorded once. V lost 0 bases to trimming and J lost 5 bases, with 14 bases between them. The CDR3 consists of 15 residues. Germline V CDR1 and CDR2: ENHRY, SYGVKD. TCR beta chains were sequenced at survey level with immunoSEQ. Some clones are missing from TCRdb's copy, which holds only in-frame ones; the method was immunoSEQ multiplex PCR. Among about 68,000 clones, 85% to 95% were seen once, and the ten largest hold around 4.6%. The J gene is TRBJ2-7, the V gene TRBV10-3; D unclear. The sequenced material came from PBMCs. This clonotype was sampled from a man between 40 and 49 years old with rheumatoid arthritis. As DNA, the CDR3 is TGTGCCATCAGTGAGTCCGGGCCCCCTGTCCACGAGCAGTACTTC. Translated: CAISESGPPVHEQYF.